Shown below are 14 T cell receptor beta chains from a single sample sequenced in a study of T-cell reconstitution after alpha-beta-depleted transplantation in children. For TCRbeta, the library was prepared with unique molecular identifiers. TCRdb re-analysed the PCR reads in MiXCR, keeping a single row per CDR3 protein. The sample has roughly 250,000 distinct CDR3 sequences; roughly 8.2% are singletons. The sample was PBMCs, mostly from graft donor cells, taken 180 days after TCRalphabeta/CD19-depleted stem cell transplant. The source is a male patient younger than 18 who had a stem cell transplant for acute lymphoblastic leukemia, so the T cells may come from the graft donor.

Ten or more counts support this clonotype. The CDR3 DNA reads TGTGCCAGCAGCTCCGACAGGGCCTATGGCTACACCTTC. This translates into CASSSDRAYGYTF. The gene calls are TRBV5-5 and TRBJ1-2; TRBD1 agrees at 7 bases. The J segment lost 4 bases and the V segment lost 3 bases, leaving 3 bases of the junction unmatched. This CDR3 region has 13 residues. The germline gives CDR1 SGHKS, CDR2 YYEKEE (reference sequence).

About this clonotype itself: A read error may be the cause here, since a much bigger clone is one base away. No conserved phenylalanine or tryptophan is present at the end of the CDR3, so a read error is the likely explanation. The chain has TRBV6-6 and TRBJ2-1; 12 bases fit TRBD2. V dropped 6 bases and J dropped 10; count of bases not matched to a gene: 4. CDR1 is MNHNY, CDR2 SVGAGI, per germline (reference sequence). This CDR3 comprises 13 residues. CDR3 residues: CASSPGLAGEQFL. The DNA of the CDR3 is TGTGCCAGCAGCCCCGGACTAGCGGGGGAGCAGTTCCTC.

This clonotype appeared many times. This sequence joins TRBV7-9 and TRBJ2-3; 8 bases map to TRBD1. Trimming removed 5 bases from V and 2 bases from J; junction bases left unmatched: 6. In germline, CDR1 is SEHNR, CDR2 FQNEAQ (reference sequence). This CDR3 contains 15 residues. DNA of the CDR3: TGTGCCAGCAGCAGACAGGGGCCCTACACAGATACGCAGTATTTT. It encodes CASSRQGPYTDTQYF.

In this sample, this clonotype turned up many times. V and J are TRBV7-3 and TRBJ2-1, with D uncertain. The CDR3 covers 17 residues. V was clipped by 4 bases and J by 0 bases, with 16 bases between them. Germline lookup yields CDR1 SGHTA and CDR2 FQGTGA. The CDR3 loop reads CASSSWTPESSYNEQFF. Written as DNA, the CDR3 is TGTGCCAGCAGCTCCTGGACCCCTGAGAGCTCCTACAATGAGCAGTTCTTC. The variable domain in full, with the rest retrieved from reference TRBV7-3 and TRBJ2-1, is GAGVSQTPSNKVTEKGKYVELRCDPISGHTALYWYRQSLGQGPEFLIYFQGTGAADDSGLPNDRFFAVRPEGSVSTLKIQRTERGDSAVYLCASSSWTPESSYNEQFFGPGTRLTVL.

This clonotype was recorded many times. The V gene is TRBV27, the J gene TRBJ2-3, with D possibly being TRBD2 (5 bases). Between the trimmed V and J ends, which lost 7 bases and 0 bases, there was a span of 17 bases. The germline V gene encodes CDR1 MNHEY and CDR2 SMNVEV (reference sequence). The CDR3 covers 16 residues. CDR3 amino acids: CASMPLGSGSTDTQYF. The CDR3 DNA reads as TGTGCCAGCATGCCTCTAGGATCGGGAAGCACAGATACGCAGTATTTT.

Ten or more counts support this clonotype. V gene TRBV21-1 combines with J gene TRBJ2-7; TRBD1 is the table's D call and was not checked against the DNA. TRBV21-1 is described as a pseudogene. The CDR3 length is 16 residues. The CDR3 bases are TGTGCCAGCAGCCGAAGGCTCGGGACAGGGGTATACGAGCAGTACTTC. Amino acid sequence: CASSRRLGTGVYEQYF.

This clonotype was found many times. The rearrangement links TRBV5-1 to TRBJ1-2; 7 nucleotides agree with TRBD1. Germline assignment: CDR1 SGHRS and CDR2 YFSETQ. CDR3 length equals 15 residues. Trimming removed 0 bases from V and 2 bases from J; junction bases left unmatched: 4. The CDR3 bases are TGCGCCAGCAGCTTGGCCCCGGACAGGAACTATGGCTACACCTTC. This gives the protein CASSLAPDRNYGYTF.

This clonotype was recorded many times. V usage is TRBV7-2 and J usage is TRBJ1-6; 7 bases fit TRBD1. The junction had 4 bases not matched to a gene; V was cut back by 0 bases and J by 8 bases. The CDR3 sequence is 15 residues long. CDR1 and CDR2 from the germline V gene are SGHTA and FQGNSA. The CDR3 loop is CASSLARQGYSPLHF. The CDR3 nucleotides are TGTGCCAGCAGCTTAGCGCGACAGGGATATTCACCCCTCCACTTT.

As regards this clonotype: Given a much more abundant clone one base away, this may be a read error. This CDR3 is missing its conserved last phenylalanine or tryptophan, likely due to a read error. The chain carries TRBV7-2 and TRBJ1-5; D remains ambiguous. From germline, CDR1 is SGHTA and CDR2 FQGNSA. This CDR3 region has 12 residues. The V end was cut by 1 base, the J end by 7 bases, with 5 bases between. This CDR3 is CASSLGMQPQHV. DNA of the CDR3: TGTGCCAGCAGCTTAGGAATGCAGCCCCAGCATGTT.

This clonotype was seen many times. The V gene is TRBV20-1, the J gene TRBJ1-6; D is unresolved. CDR1 is DFQATT, CDR2 SNEGSKA, per germline (reference sequence). The CDR3 extends over 15 amino acids. V was shortened by 1 base and J by 7 bases, with 14 bases between the two germline ends. Written as DNA, the CDR3 is TGCAGTGCTAGAGTTGGCGGAGTTTTGAATTCACCCCTCCACTTT. Translating it yields CSARVGGVLNSPLHF.

This clonotype was picked up many times. The V call is TRBV5-1, the J call TRBJ1-2; TRBD1 agrees at 9 bases. V dropped 0 bases and J dropped 4; count of bases not matched to a gene: 7. This CDR3 contains 16 residues. Germline CDR1 reads SGHRS; CDR2 reads YFSETQ. CDR3 DNA: TGCGCCAGCAGCTTGGGCCCCCTGACAGGGGGCTATGGCTACACCTTC. Translated: CASSLGPLTGGYGYTF.

Ten or more counts support this clonotype. This chain links TRBV6-1 with TRBJ2-7; the D gene is possibly TRBD1 (6 bases). This CDR3 contains 15 residues. CDR1 MNHNS and CDR2 SASEGT come from the germline V gene. V gave up 3 bases and J gave up 2 bases, with 14 bases separating them. The CDR3 reads CASSEGRGRTYEQYF. The DNA for the CDR3 is TGTGCCAGCAGTGAGGGCAGGGGTAGGACCTACGAGCAGTACTTC.

This clonotype was recorded many times. The V gene is TRBV9, the J gene TRBJ2-5; 10 nucleotides line up with TRBD1. Germline V gene data show CDR1 as SGDLS and CDR2 as YYNGEE. The CDR3 contains 15 residues. V lost 4 bases and J lost 5; bases outside the gene matches: 8. CDR3 DNA: TGTGCCAGCAGCAGGGGACAGGGGCCGGGGGAGACCCAGTACTTC. Translated, it gives CASSRGQGPGETQYF.

This clonotype was seen ten or more times. CDR3 sequence: CASREVDKNTGELFF. The CDR3 coding sequence is TGTGCCAGCAGGGAGGTTGACAAGAACACCGGGGAGCTGTTTTTT. The chain couples TRBV27 to TRBJ2-2; D perhaps matches TRBD2 (5 bases). V was clipped by 6 bases and J by 1 base, with 12 bases between them. Germline loops: CDR1 MNHEY, CDR2 SMNVEV (reference sequence). This CDR3 comprises 15 residues.